This TCR beta chain was identified during a study of T cell repertoires in cytomegalovirus infection. Study information: Matching HLA type and CMV infection were both indicated by public TCR beta signatures.

General observations from the study: In two of eight donors, the top clonotype was HLA-C-restricted CMV-specific.

TCRdb analysed the reads with MiXCR anew, one entry per CDR3 protein. The sample holds 270,000 or so distinct CDR3 sequences, 17% seen once. The CDR3 covers 16 residues. The J segment lost 3 bases and the V segment lost 0 bases, leaving 6 bases of the junction unmatched. CDR1 SGHKS and CDR2 YYEKEE come from the germline V gene (reference sequence). A note on this clonotype: Its antigen is as yet unknown.

The receptor was isolated from a human donor in good health (CMV status not recorded). Some clones in this sample may be carry-over from other donors' samples. This sequence joins TRBV5-5 and TRBJ2-3; 8 bases are a match to TRBD2. Sequencing was performed on CD8+ T cells from PBMCs. CDR3 sequence: CASSLARGTRTDTQYF. The CDR3 bases are TGTGCCAGCAGCTTGGCCCGGGGGACTAGAACAGATACGCAGTATTTT.